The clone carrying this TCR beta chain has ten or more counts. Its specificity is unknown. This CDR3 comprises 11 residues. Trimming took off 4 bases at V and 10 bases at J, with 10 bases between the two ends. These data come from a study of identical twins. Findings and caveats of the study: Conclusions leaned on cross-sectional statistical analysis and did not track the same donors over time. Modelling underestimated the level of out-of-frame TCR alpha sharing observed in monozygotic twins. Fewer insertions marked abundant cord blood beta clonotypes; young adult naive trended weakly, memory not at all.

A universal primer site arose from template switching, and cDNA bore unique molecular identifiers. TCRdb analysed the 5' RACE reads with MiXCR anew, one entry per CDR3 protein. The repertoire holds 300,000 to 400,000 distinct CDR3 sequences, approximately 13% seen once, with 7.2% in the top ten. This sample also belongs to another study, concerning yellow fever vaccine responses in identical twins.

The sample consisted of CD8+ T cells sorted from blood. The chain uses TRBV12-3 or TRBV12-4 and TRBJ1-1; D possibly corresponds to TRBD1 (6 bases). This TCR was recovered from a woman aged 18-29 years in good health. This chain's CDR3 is CASSSGEGAFF. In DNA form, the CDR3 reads TGTGCCAGCAGTTCAGGGGAGGGAGCTTTCTTT.